Below are 10 T cell receptor beta chains sequenced from a single sample in a study of T cell changes during pregnancy in multiple sclerosis. Using immunoSEQ multiplex PCR, the repertoire was profiled, and TCRdb retains in-frame clones only, with some absent. The repertoire holds some 42,000 clones, with 93% as singletons. Source: CD4+ T cells from peripheral blood mononuclear cells, taken in the third trimester of pregnancy. The receptors were sampled from a female donor with multiple sclerosis, enrolled in a pregnancy study.

The chain has TRBV7-2 and TRBJ1-6, with D unresolved. The V end lost 7 bases, the J end lost 6 bases, and 13 bases lay between the germline ends. This CDR3 contains 14 residues. Germline assignment: CDR1 SGHTA and CDR2 FQGNSA. The CDR3 DNA is TGTGCCAGCAACTCTCGGGTTCGTAATTCACCCCTCCACTTT. Its translation is CASNSRVRNSPLHF. Variable domain in full (rest from reference TRBV7-2 and TRBJ1-6): GAGVSQSPSNKVTEKGKDVELRCDPISGHTALYWYRQSLGQGLEFLIYFQGNSAPDKSGLPSDRFSAERTGGSVSTLTIQRTQQEDSAVYLCASNSRVRNSPLHFGNGTRLTVT.

V gene TRBV7-6 combines with J gene TRBJ1-3; 10 bases are a match to TRBD1. CDR1 is SGHVS, CDR2 FNYEAQ, per germline. The J segment lost 4 bases and the V segment lost 4 bases, leaving 1 base of the junction unmatched. This CDR3 spans 14 amino acids. The CDR3 DNA is TGTGCCAGCAGCTCGACAGGGGGCGGAAACACCATATATTTT. It yields the protein CASSSTGGGNTIYF.

The gene calls are TRBV7-8 and TRBJ2-3; a possible D gene is TRBD2 (6 bases). The CDR3 is 14 amino acids. Trimming cost V 4 bases and J 7 bases, with 15 bases left between them. The germline CDR1 and CDR2 sequences are SGHVS and FQNEAQ. The CDR3 region is CASSSGTFPNTQYF. The CDR3 region has the DNA TGTGCCAGCAGCTCCGGGACTTTTCCAAATACGCAGTATTTT.

This chain links TRBV7-3 with TRBJ2-6, with TRBD2 matching over 9 bases. This CDR3 comprises 17 residues. CDR1 is SGHTA and CDR2 is FQGTGA in the germline V gene. V lost 8 bases and J lost 0; bases outside the gene matches: 8. The CDR3 DNA reads TGTGCCAGCGGCGGGAGGGGCCCCAGCTCTGGGGCCAACGTCCTGACTTTC. This encodes CASGGRGPSSGANVLTF.

This chain connects TRBV14 to TRBJ1-2, with D perhaps matching TRBD1 (5 bases). Germline assignment: CDR1 SGHDN and CDR2 FVKESK. The V end lost 4 bases, the J end lost 6 bases, and 18 bases lay between the germline ends. The CDR3 runs 15 residues. In nucleotides, the CDR3 is TGTGCCAGCAGCCCTTTACTCGGGACTTGGGATGGCTACACCTTC. Amino acid sequence: CASSPLLGTWDGYTF.

The chain is built from TRBV28 and TRBJ2-5; TRBD2 might be the D (7 bases). The CDR3 is 15 residues long. V lost 6 bases and J lost 4, with 18 bases in between. Per germline, CDR1 MDHEN and CDR2 SYDVKM. CDR3 nucleotides: TGTGCCAGCAGGAATGGACTAGGGGGTAGAGAGACCCAGTACTTC. It translates to CASRNGLGGRETQYF.

V usage is TRBV18 and J usage is TRBJ1-4, with D perhaps TRBD1 (6 bases). Between the trimmed V and J ends, which lost 0 bases and 4 bases, there was a span of 18 bases. The CDR3 runs 18 residues. Germline V gives CDR1 KGHSH, CDR2 LQKENI. This chain's CDR3 is CASSPPLRGRQVNEKLFF. The CDR3 DNA reads as TGTGCCAGCTCACCACCGTTGAGGGGTCGACAGGTTAATGAAAAACTGTTTTTT.

The genes are TRBV5-1 and TRBJ2-5; maybe TRBD2 (5 bases). The CDR3 has 15 residues. Germline loops: CDR1 SGHRS, CDR2 YFSETQ. The V and J ends lost 0 bases and 5 bases respectively, with 14 bases between them. The CDR3 DNA sequence: TGCGCCAGCAGCTTGGTGGCCGGAGGTGGGGAGACCCAGTACTTC. This sequence encodes CASSLVAGGGETQYF.

This clone has a handful of counts. The rearrangement joins TRBV12-1 to TRBJ2-7; TRBD2 is taken as the D call from the table, unchecked against the DNA. TRBV12-1 is shown as a pseudogene. The CDR3 runs 12 residues. The CDR3 loop is CASSLSTYEQYF. In DNA, the CDR3 is TGTGCCAGCAGCCTATCTACCTACGAGCAGTACTTC.

The chain links TRBV21-1 to TRBJ2-5; whether TRBD2, the table's D call, matches the DNA was not checked. TRBV21-1 is labeled a pseudogene. CDR3 size: 19 residues. CDR3 sequence reads: CASSKVGGLGLAGVWTQYF. The CDR3 bases are TGTGCCAGCAGCAAAGTAGGGGGCTTGGGGCTAGCGGGGGTGTGGACCCAGTACTTC.